This record looks at one T cell receptor (beta chain) sequence and its context. The antigen is not known. Time point of the sample: week 23, last vaccination. The study gave 300 ug of mutant IDH1 20-mer peptide per vaccine dose, with topical imiquimod. Measured with immunoSEQ multiplex PCR; TCRdb has only the in-frame clones, and not every one. Of around 39,000 clones listed, approximately 84% were seen once; the top ten hold about 2.2%. V was trimmed by 4 bases and J by 0 bases, leaving 7 bases between them. The germline gives CDR1 SEHNR, CDR2 FQNEAQ (reference sequence). The CDR3 has 15 residues. This specimen belongs to a study of a mutant IDH1 vaccine in newly diagnosed glioma. The wider study: Weeks 1, 3, 5, 7, 11, 15, 19 and 23 were when patients received their eight vaccinations. Following radiotherapy alone, or alongside temozolomide cycles, vaccination was started after an interval of 4-6 weeks. Prior therapy was radiotherapy, temozolomide, or both; most received both. Treated patients showed a male proportion of roughly 62%, a female proportion of roughly 40%, and a mean age of 40.4 years.

This specimen consisted of PBMCs, obtained from a glioma patient whose treatment included an IDH1 peptide vaccine. The chain carries TRBV7-9 and TRBJ2-6; weak D call: TRBD2 (5 bases). This clonotype was sampled from a woman under 30 with glioma. Some clones in this sample may be carry-over from other donors' samples. CDR3: CASSSGVSGANVLTF. CDR3 DNA sequence: TGTGCCAGCAGCTCCGGGGTCTCTGGGGCCAACGTCCTGACTTTC.